The T cell receptor (beta chain) described here comes from a study of low-dose radiotherapy and immunotherapy resistance in tumors. Stated time point: after trial treatment. This sample's treatment: LDRT plus nivolumab, ipilimumab, low-dose cyclophosphamide and aspirin (RACIN trial). V was cut by 6 bases and J by 10 bases, with 16 bases left in between. Germline CDR1 is SNHLY and CDR2 is FYNNEI. The CDR3 has 13 residues. A remark on this clonotype: The likely explanation is a read error, given a far larger clone one base away.

TRAV- and TRBV-specific primers were used for first-strand cDNA, which covered alpha and beta chains. The authors ran 15 to 20 PCR cycles to amplify TCRs with a constant-region primer and V-primer adapter. TCRdb analysed the reads with MiXCR anew, one entry per CDR3 protein. In the table there are approximately 30,000 distinct CDR3 sequences, under 55% of which are singletons. The sequence came from a male donor with gallbladder cancer. The chain uses TRBV2 and TRBJ2-1; D gene unclear. The starting material was PBMCs, obtained after low-dose radiotherapy plus immunotherapy. The CDR3 bases are TGTGCCAGCAGGCGTGAGGCGAACTACGAGCAGTTCTTC. Its protein product is CASRREANYEQFF.